Shown below are 27 T cell receptor beta chains from a single sample sequenced in a study of T cell responses to AZD1222 COVID-19 vaccine. Only in-frame clones appear in the TCRdb table, and some are missing; sequencing was by immunoSEQ multiplex PCR. The sample has fewer than 130,000 clones, 65% to 85% seen once; the top ten hold 4% to 5%. The starting material was peripheral blood, obtained on day 0 of AZD1222 vaccination. These receptors all come from an adult in good health.

The chain carries TRBV19 and TRBJ2-5; 12 bases map to TRBD2. The V gene end was trimmed by 8 bases and the J gene end by 5 bases; junction bases not matched to a gene: 9. The CDR3 runs 15 residues. The V gene's germline CDR1 is LNHDA and CDR2 SQIVND (reference sequence). The chain's CDR3 is CASRRTSGAGETQYF. CDR3 nucleotides: TGTGCCAGTCGTCGGACTAGCGGGGCCGGGGAGACCCAGTACTTC.

The V call is TRBV30, the J call TRBJ2-1; D is undetermined. From germline, CDR1 is GTSNPN and CDR2 SVGIG (reference sequence). The CDR3 extends over 14 amino acids. The V end lost 3 bases, the J end lost 0 bases, and 9 bases lay between the germline ends. DNA of the CDR3: TGTGCCTGGAGCCCCTGGAGCTCCTACAATGAGCAGTTCTTC. Encoded protein: CAWSPWSSYNEQFF.

This clone was detected once. The chain recombines TRBV30 with TRBJ1-1; D gene uncertain. Per the germline V gene, CDR1 is GTSNPN and CDR2 is SVGIG (reference sequence). This CDR3 is 12 amino acids long. The germline V and J ends were trimmed by 4 bases and 0 bases, with 6 bases remaining between them. The CDR3 DNA reads as TGTGCCTGGAACCGGGTGAACACTGAAGCTTTCTTT. As protein: CAWNRVNTEAFF.

V is TRBV15 and J is TRBJ2-7; D unclear. V lost 3 bases, J lost 2 bases, and 8 bases lay in between. Germline V gene sequence: CDR1 LNHNV, CDR2 YYDKDF (reference sequence). The length of the CDR3 is 13 residues. This CDR3 is CATSRASPYEQYF. CDR3 sequence (DNA): TGTGCCACCAGCAGGGCCTCCCCCTACGAGCAGTACTTC.

The chain recombines TRBV29-1 with TRBJ2-7, with D possibly being TRBD1 (6 bases). The germline gives CDR1 SQVTM, CDR2 ANQGSEA. V dropped 3 bases and J dropped 0 bases, with 6 bases sitting between them. The CDR3 consists of 12 residues. The CDR3, as DNA: TGCAGCGTTGAGGACAGCTCCTACGAGCAGTACTTC. Its translation is CSVEDSSYEQYF.

This chain joins TRBV18 and TRBJ2-5, with TRBD1 identical over 7 bases. The J segment lost 3 bases and the V segment lost 6 bases, leaving 4 bases of the junction unmatched. CDR3 length: 13 residues. The germline CDR1 and CDR2 sequences are KGHSH and LQKENI. The CDR3 is CASSLQGKETQYF. The CDR3 DNA reads TGTGCCAGCTCCTTACAGGGGAAAGAGACCCAGTACTTC.

This chain joins TRBV24-1 and TRBJ2-1; D remains unclear. This CDR3 has 16 residues. V was trimmed by 2 bases and J by 0 bases, leaving 10 bases between them. Per the germline V gene, CDR1 is KGHDR and CDR2 is SFDVKD. CDR3 region: CATSDSLWSSYNEQFF. The CDR3 DNA reads as TGTGCCACCAGTGATTCTCTCTGGAGCTCCTACAATGAGCAGTTCTTC.

This chain links TRBV3-1 (or the pseudogene TRBV3-2) with TRBJ2-2; the match to TRBD2 covers 7 bases. V shed 4 bases, J shed 0 bases, and the junction held 5 bases outside the gene matches. Germline assignment: CDR1 LGHDT and CDR2 YNNKEL (reference sequence). The CDR3 is 16 amino acids. Here the CDR3 reads CASSRGLAANTGELFF. As DNA, the CDR3 is TGTGCCAGCAGCCGCGGGCTAGCGGCGAACACCGGGGAGCTGTTTTTT.

The CDR3 bases are TGCGCCAGCAGCGCCGGACAGGGGCGGTCAACTAATGAAAAACTGTTTTTT. Translated, it gives CASSAGQGRSTNEKLFF. The chain employs TRBV5-1 and TRBJ1-4; 9 positions agree with TRBD1. In germline, CDR1 is SGHRS, CDR2 YFSETQ. J gave up 0 bases and V 4 bases, and 7 bases lay outside the gene matches. This CDR3 spans 17 amino acids.

This clone was picked up one time. The CDR3 sequence: CASSPQGAREETQYF. CDR3 nucleotide sequence: TGTGCCAGCTCACCACAGGGGGCAAGGGAGGAGACCCAGTACTTC. V usage is TRBV18 and J usage is TRBJ2-5; 7 bases align to TRBD1. Per the germline V gene, CDR1 is KGHSH and CDR2 is LQKENI. The V segment lost 1 base and the J segment 5 bases; nucleotides outside the gene matches: 7. This CDR3 has 15 residues.

As for this clone: The sample contains more than one DNA sequence encoding this CDR3. The rearrangement uses TRBV9 and TRBJ2-1; 9 nucleotides align to TRBD1. The germline V gene has CDR1 SGDLS and CDR2 YYNGEE. The CDR3 length is 16 residues. V shed 0 bases, J shed 0 bases, and the junction held 1 base outside the gene matches. CDR3 sequence (DNA): TGTGCCAGCAGCGTAGTGGGACAGGGCTCCTACAATGAGCAGTTCTTC. Residues: CASSVVGQGSYNEQFF. The whole variable domain, filled in from reference TRBV9 and TRBJ2-1, reads DSGVTQTPKHLITATGQRVTLRCSPRSGDLSVYWYQQSLDQGLQFLIQYYNGEERAKGNILERFSAQQFPDLHSELNLSSLELGDSALYFCASSVVGQGSYNEQFFGPGTRLTVL.

This chain connects TRBV7-2 to TRBJ2-2; 8 bases fit TRBD2. CDR3 size: 16 residues. The germline CDR1 and CDR2 sequences are SGHTA and FQGNSA. The V segment lost 0 bases and the J segment 4 bases; nucleotides outside the gene matches: 4. The CDR3 nucleotides are TGTGCCAGCAGCTTAGCCCGCGGGAGGAGCACCGGGGAGCTGTTTTTT. Its protein product is CASSLARGRSTGELFF.

V is TRBV28 and J is TRBJ1-1; maybe TRBD1 (5 bases). The CDR3 runs to 14 residues. Germline values: CDR1 MDHEN, CDR2 SYDVKM. Trimming pared 4 bases from V and 1 base from J, leaving 10 bases between. CDR3 in amino acids: CASSSFQGNTEAFF. The CDR3 DNA is TGTGCCAGCAGTTCCTTCCAGGGGAACACTGAAGCTTTCTTT.

The chain uses TRBV18 and TRBJ2-1, with TRBD2 matching over 7 bases. The junction had 12 bases not matched to a gene; V was cut back by 1 base and J by 0 bases. CDR3 size: 19 residues. In germline, CDR1 is KGHSH, CDR2 LQKENI. Here the CDR3 DNA reads TGTGCCAGCTCACCACTCGGGGGGATGGGACTTACCTCCTACAATGAGCAGTTCTTC. This sequence encodes CASSPLGGMGLTSYNEQFF.

The chain couples TRBV3-1 (or the pseudogene TRBV3-2) to TRBJ2-1; the match to TRBD2 covers 7 bases. Germline CDR1 LGHDT, CDR2 YNNKEL (reference sequence). Unmatched junction bases numbered 0, after V lost 1 base and J lost 0 bases. The CDR3 extends over 15 amino acids. CDR3 DNA sequence: TGTGCCAGCAGCCAAGCGGGGGGCTCCTACAATGAGCAGTTCTTC. Protein: CASSQAGGSYNEQFF.

This clone has just one count. V is TRBV4-3 and J is TRBJ1-3; the D gene is possibly TRBD1 (5 bases). Germline V gives CDR1 LGHNA, CDR2 YSLEER. Trimming shortened V by 1 base and J by 7 bases, and 14 bases separated the two germline ends. CDR3 length equals 15 residues. The CDR3 is CASSQVGGVRNTIYF. Here the CDR3 DNA reads TGCGCCAGCAGCCAAGTGGGAGGGGTCCGGAACACCATATATTTT.

The chain employs TRBV9 and TRBJ2-7; D is ambiguous. V dropped 0 bases and J dropped 3 bases, with 19 bases sitting between them. This CDR3 contains 17 residues. CDR1 is SGDLS, CDR2 YYNGEE, per germline. CDR3 sequence reads: CASSVAARPYGSYEQYF. CDR3 bases: TGTGCCAGCAGCGTAGCGGCCAGGCCCTACGGTAGCTACGAGCAGTACTTC.

J is TRBJ1-2 and V is TRBV28; possibly TRBD1 for D (5 bases). Per germline, CDR1 MDHEN and CDR2 SYDVKM. The CDR3 runs to 13 residues. V was trimmed by 6 bases and J by 8 bases, leaving 16 bases between them. The CDR3 spells CASRTTGPGGYTF. Here the CDR3 DNA reads TGTGCCAGCAGGACCACGGGACCTGGAGGCTACACCTTC.

The V call is TRBV14, the J call TRBJ2-1; maybe TRBD2 (5 bases). V lost 1 base, J lost 4 bases, and 14 bases lay in between. The germline CDR1 and CDR2 sequences are SGHDN and FVKESK. The CDR3 has 16 amino acids. DNA of the CDR3: TGTGCCAGCAGCCAAGCTAGACTTCGGGATTACAATGAGCAGTTCTTC. As protein: CASSQARLRDYNEQFF. The full variable domain, in which reference TRBV14 and TRBJ2-1 provide the parts outside the CDR3, is EAGVTQFPSHSVIEKGQTVTLRCDPISGHDNLYWYRRVMGKEIKFLLHFVKESKQDESGMPNNRFLAERTGGTYSTLKVQPAELEDSGVYFCASSQARLRDYNEQFFGPGTRLTVL.

This clone was observed a single time. The chain employs TRBV18 and TRBJ2-4; no reliable D call. Trimming removed 0 bases at V and 0 bases at J, with 9 bases between. Germline-derived CDR1 and CDR2 are KGHSH and LQKENI. The CDR3 length is 16 residues. CDR3: CASSPPGRLAKNIQYF. The CDR3 coding sequence is TGTGCCAGCTCACCACCCGGACGGCTAGCCAAAAACATTCAGTACTTC.

The rearrangement joins TRBV28 to TRBJ1-2, with no clear D. The V gene's germline CDR1 is MDHEN and CDR2 SYDVKM. CDR3 length equals 14 residues. The germline V and J ends were trimmed by 3 bases and 2 bases, with 10 bases remaining between them. In DNA form, the CDR3 reads TGTGCCAGCAGTTTCTCTGGCGGGAACTATGGCTACACCTTC. Translating gives CASSFSGGNYGYTF.

This clone was detected once. This chain joins TRBV19 and TRBJ2-5; D call uncertain. Germline V gene sequence: CDR1 LNHDA, CDR2 SQIVND (reference sequence). The CDR3 consists of 12 residues. Trimming stripped 10 bases from V and 2 bases from J, with 11 bases between. The CDR3 coding sequence is TGTGCCATCATTACTTTACAAGAGACCCAGTACTTC. Encoded protein: CAIITLQETQYF.

The V and J genes are TRBV4-2 and TRBJ2-5; 10 positions agree with TRBD1. The CDR3 length is 15 residues. The trim removed 3 bases at V and 5 bases at J, leaving 6 bases unmatched. Germline lookup yields CDR1 LGHNA and CDR2 YNFKEQ. Here the CDR3 reads CASSHPGTGEETQYF. CDR3 DNA: TGTGCCAGCAGCCACCCCGGGACAGGGGAGGAGACCCAGTACTTC.

This chain links TRBV19 with TRBJ1-1; tentative D call: TRBD1 (5 bases). This CDR3 contains 14 residues. Germline CDR1 reads LNHDA; CDR2 reads SQIVND (reference sequence). V lost 5 bases, J lost 9 bases, and 19 bases lay in between. DNA for the CDR3: TGTGCCAGTAGTTTGCGAGAGGGACGAGGGAAAGCTTTCTTT. This encodes CASSLREGRGKAFF.

J is TRBJ1-4 and V is TRBV5-1; no definite D call. Per germline, CDR1 SGHRS and CDR2 YFSETQ. CDR3 size: 14 residues. Deletions cut 0 bases from V and 6 bases from J, with 9 bases between. CDR3 amino acids: CASSLGPSDEKLFF. CDR3 DNA sequence: TGCGCCAGCAGCTTGGGACCCTCTGATGAAAAACTGTTTTTT.

The chain employs TRBV3-1 (or the pseudogene TRBV3-2) and TRBJ2-1, with D possibly matching TRBD2 (6 bases). Germline V CDR1 and CDR2: LGHDT, YNNKEL (reference sequence). The ends were cut back, 2 bases at V and 0 bases at J, with 14 bases in the middle. This CDR3 contains 17 residues. The CDR3 DNA follows: TGTGCCAGCAGCCAATCGGGACTGGGGAGCTCCTACAATGAGCAGTTCTTC. Its protein is CASSQSGLGSSYNEQFF.

The rearrangement links TRBV5-1 to TRBJ2-7; the D gene could be TRBD1 or TRBD2 (6 bases each). The V gene lost 0 bases and the J gene lost 7 bases, with 17 bases spanning the gap. The CDR3 spans 15 residues. Germline CDR1 SGHRS, CDR2 YFSETQ. CDR3 residues: CASSLAPGAVEEQYF. The CDR3 bases are TGCGCCAGCAGCTTGGCCCCGGGGGCGGTGGAAGAGCAGTACTTC.